This TCR beta chain was documented in a study of OX40 agonist ivuxolimab in advanced cancers. Study as a whole: Participants could have had prior anti-PD-1, anti-PD-L1 or anti-CTLA-4 therapy, and 40% had some. Partial responses occurred in Three dose-escalation patients, one with hepatocellular carcinoma and two with cutaneous melanoma. Study results and limitations: CD4+ and CD8+ T cells in blood underwent clonal expansion by week 6 at 0.1 to 3.0 mg/kg.

In the case of this clone: Its matching antigen is unknown.

Sequencing used immunoSEQ multiplex PCR; TCRdb keeps in-frame clones, though not all of them. This table has roughly 80,000 clones, about 87% appearing once. Trimming took off 3 bases at V and 10 bases at J, with 15 bases between the two ends. Germline CDR1 and CDR2: SQVTM and ANQGSEA. The CDR3 contains 12 residues. This clonotype was sampled from an adult with an advanced solid tumor such as melanoma, head and neck, liver or kidney cancer. The input for sequencing was CD4+ or CD8+ T cells sorted from blood, taken in a trial of the OX40 agonist ivuxolimab. This chain links TRBV29-1 with TRBJ1-1; no clear D gene. In nucleotides, the CDR3 is TGCAGCGTTGAGGGTACAGCTTCTGGAGCTTTCTTT. This sequence encodes CSVEGTASGAFF.